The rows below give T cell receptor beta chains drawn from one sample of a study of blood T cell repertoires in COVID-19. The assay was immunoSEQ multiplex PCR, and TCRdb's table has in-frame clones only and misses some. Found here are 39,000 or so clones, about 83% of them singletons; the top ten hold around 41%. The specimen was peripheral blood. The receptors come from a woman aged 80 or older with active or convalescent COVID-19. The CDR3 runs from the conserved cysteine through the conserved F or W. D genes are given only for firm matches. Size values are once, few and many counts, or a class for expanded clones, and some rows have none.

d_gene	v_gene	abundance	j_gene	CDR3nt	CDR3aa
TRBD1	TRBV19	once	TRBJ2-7	TGTGCCAGTAGTGTGGCGACAGGGGTCGAGCAGTACTTC	CASSVATGVEQYF
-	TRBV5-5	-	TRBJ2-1	TGTGCCAGCAGCTTGACTTTCTGGAGCGGGAATGAGCAGTTCTTC	CASSLTFWSGNEQFF
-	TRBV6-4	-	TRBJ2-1	-	CASSDFRGAVNEQFF
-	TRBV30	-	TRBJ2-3	TGTGCCTGGAGAGCAAGCCCATTCACAGATACGCAGTATTTT	CAWRASPFTDTQYF
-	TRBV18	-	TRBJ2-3	TGTGCCAGCTCATCGATGACTAGCACAGATACGCAGTATTTT	CASSSMTSTDTQYF
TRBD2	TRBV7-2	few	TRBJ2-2	TGTGCCAGCAGCCCCGGGACTAGCGGGAGATCCGGCGGGGAGCTGTTTTTT	CASSPGTSGRSGGELFF
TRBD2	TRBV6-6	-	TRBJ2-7	TGTGCCAGCAGTCCAGCGGGCGTAGGCGGGAGGGCCGTTGTATCGGACGAGCAGTACTTC	CASSPAGVGGRAVVSDEQYF
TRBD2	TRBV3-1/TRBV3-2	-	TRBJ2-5	TGTGCCAGCAGCCATATAAGCGGGAGCACGGAGACCCAGTACTTC	CASSHISGSTETQYF
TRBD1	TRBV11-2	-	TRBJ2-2	TGTGCCAGCAGCTACATCCAGGGGGCTGGCGGGGAGCTGTTTTTT	CASSYIQGAGGELFF
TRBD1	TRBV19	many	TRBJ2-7	TGTGCCAGTAGTATAGATCGCGAGGGGGCCGAGCAGTACTTC	CASSIDREGAEQYF
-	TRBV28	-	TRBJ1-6	TGTGCCAGCAGTTCACTGGACAAACCCCACTTT	CASSSLDKPHF
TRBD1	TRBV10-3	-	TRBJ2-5	TGTGCCATCAGTGGGACAGGTCAAGAGACCCAGTACTTC	CAISGTGQETQYF
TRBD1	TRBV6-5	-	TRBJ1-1	TGTGCCAGCAGGGACAGGGGGCTAACTGAAGCTTTCTTT	CASRDRGLTEAFF
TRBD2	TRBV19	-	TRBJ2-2	TGTGCCAGTAGTACATCGGGACTAGCGGGTGTTTGGGCCGGGGAGCTGTTTTTT	CASSTSGLAGVWAGELFF
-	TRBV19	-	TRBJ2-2	TGTGCCAGTAGTATCCGCCCGGACACCTACACCGGGGAGCTGTTTTTT	CASSIRPDTYTGELFF
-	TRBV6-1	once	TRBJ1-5	TGTGCCAGCAGTGAGTGGGGGCAGGGGCCCGATAGCAATCAGCCCCAGCATTTT	CASSEWGQGPDSNQPQHF
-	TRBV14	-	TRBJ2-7	TGTGCCAGCAGCCAAGGGGGCAGAGACTACGAGCAGTACTTC	CASSQGGRDYEQYF
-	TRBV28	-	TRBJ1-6	TGTGCCAGCAGTTTAGAGCCCGACTATAATTCACCCCTCCACTTT	CASSLEPDYNSPLHF
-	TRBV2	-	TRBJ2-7	TGTGCCAGCAGTGAACGGGCAGAGGGGGTCTACGAGCAGTACTTC	CASSERAEGVYEQYF
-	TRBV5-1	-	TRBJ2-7	TGCGCCAGCAGCCCAGGTGGGAGCATCTACGAGCAGTACTTC	CASSPGGSIYEQYF
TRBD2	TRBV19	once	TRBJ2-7	TGTGCCAGTAAAACTAGCGGGTCATCCTACGAGCAGTACTTC	CASKTSGSSYEQYF
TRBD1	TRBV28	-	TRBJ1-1	TGTGCCAGCGAAGAACAGGGGTTTAGGACTGAAGCTTTCTTT	CASEEQGFRTEAFF
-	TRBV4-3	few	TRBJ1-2	TGCGCCAGCAGCCAAGACCAGGGGAGTTGGTTTGGCTACACCTTC	CASSQDQGSWFGYTF
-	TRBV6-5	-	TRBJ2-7	TGTGCCAGCAGTACCCGACAGCCTGGATCCTACGAGCAGTACTTC	CASSTRQPGSYEQYF
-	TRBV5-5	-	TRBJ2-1	TGTGCCAGCAGCCCCGGTGCAGGGGCCTATCATGAGCAGTTCTTC	CASSPGAGAYHEQFF
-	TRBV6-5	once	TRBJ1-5	TGTGCCAGCAGGGCCGACAGGATAGCAGGGCAGCCCCAGCATTTT	CASRADRIAGQPQHF
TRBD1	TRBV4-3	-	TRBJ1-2	TGCGCCAGCAGCCAGGACAGGACAGGGTTGGCCTATGGCTACACCTTC	CASSQDRTGLAYGYTF
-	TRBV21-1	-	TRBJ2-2	-	CASGEPGQGVGRGTGELFF
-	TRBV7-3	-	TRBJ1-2	TGTGCCAGCAGCACCAAAAACAGGGATGGCTACACCTTC	CASSTKNRDGYTF
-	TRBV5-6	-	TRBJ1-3	TGTGCCAGCAGCTTGGATCCAGGGCAGGGAAACACCATATATTTT	CASSLDPGQGNTIYF
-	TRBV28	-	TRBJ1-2	TGTGCCACTGCTGGGGGCGGTGGCTACACCTTC	CATAGGGGYTF
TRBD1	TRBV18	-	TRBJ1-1	TGTGCCAGCTCACCACCGTCCGGGACAGGGTTAATCAAGCAGGCTTTCTTT	CASSPPSGTGLIKQAFF
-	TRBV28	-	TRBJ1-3	TGTGCCAGTAAAACTTTGGACTCCCACTCTGGAAACACCATATATTTT	CASKTLDSHSGNTIYF
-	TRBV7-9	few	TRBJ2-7	TGTGCCAGCAGCTTATATGGGGCTTGGGATGGCTACGAGCAGTACTTC	CASSLYGAWDGYEQYF
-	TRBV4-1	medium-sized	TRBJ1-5	TGCGCCAGCAGCCCCCTGGGAGGGAGCAATCAGCCCCAGCATTTT	CASSPLGGSNQPQHF
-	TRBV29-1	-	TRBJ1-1	TGCAGCGTAGGAGACAGGTACACTGAAGCTTTCTTT	CSVGDRYTEAFF
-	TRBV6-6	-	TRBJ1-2	TGTGCCAGCAGTTACGTGGGAGCAGATGGCTACACCTTC	CASSYVGADGYTF
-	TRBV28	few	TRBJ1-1	TGTGCCAGCAGTTTTAGTTCCAACACTGAAGCTTTCTTT	CASSFSSNTEAFF
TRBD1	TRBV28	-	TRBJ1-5	TGTGCCAGCGTTCCTGGGGTGAGGGGGCGAAGCAATCAGCCCCAGCATTTT	CASVPGVRGRSNQPQHF
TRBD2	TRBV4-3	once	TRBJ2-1	TGCGCCAGCAGCCAAGGGACTAGCGGGAGCAGTGAGCAGTTCTTC	CASSQGTSGSSEQFF
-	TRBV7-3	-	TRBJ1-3	TGTGCCAGCAGTTTAACAGGCGGCTCTGGAAACACCATATATTTT	CASSLTGGSGNTIYF
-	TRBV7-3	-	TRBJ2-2	TGTGCCAGCAGCTTTGGGCTCAACGGGGAGCTGTTTTTT	CASSFGLNGELFF
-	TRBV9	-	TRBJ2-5	TGTGCCAGCAGCGTTGGTGCTCTGGCGGGACAAGAGACCCAGTACTTC	CASSVGALAGQETQYF
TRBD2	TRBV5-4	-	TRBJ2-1	TGTGCCAGCAGCTCCGGGACTAGATACAATGAGCAGTTCTTC	CASSSGTRYNEQFF
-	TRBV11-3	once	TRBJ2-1	TGTGCCAGCAGCTTAGACGACAATGAGCAGTTCTTC	CASSLDDNEQFF
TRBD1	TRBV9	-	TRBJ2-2	TGTGCCAGCAGCCCTTTTCCCGGGAGCCGGGACAGGGGGAACACCGGGGAGCTGTTTTTT	CASSPFPGSRDRGNTGELFF
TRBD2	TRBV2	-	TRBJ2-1	TGTGCCAGCAGTAGCGGACTAGCGGGGCACAATGAGCAGTTCTTC	CASSSGLAGHNEQFF
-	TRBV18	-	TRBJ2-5	TGTGCCAGCTCACCGGGAGGGGGAGAGACCCAGTACTTC	CASSPGGGETQYF
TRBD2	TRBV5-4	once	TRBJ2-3	TGTGCCAGCAGCTTGGAACTAGCGGGAGCAGATACGCAGTATTTT	CASSLELAGADTQYF